This T cell receptor (beta chain) was sequenced for a study of PD-1 blockade in classical Hodgkin lymphoma. A remark on this clone: Antigen: not known.

The CDR3 extends over 14 amino acids. Germline V gives CDR1 SEHNR, CDR2 FQNEAQ (reference sequence). The ends were cut back, 1 base at V and 5 bases at J, with 12 bases in the middle. TCRdb keeps only in-frame clones here, not all; method: immunoSEQ multiplex PCR. In the table there are 40,000 to 50,000 clones, about three quarters of which are singletons. There was relapse after autologous stem cell transplantation in every patient, and there was variation in brentuximab vedotin exposure. Study observations and caveats: The CD4+ diversity rise by C4D1 was clearest in complete responders.

This specimen consisted of peripheral blood mononuclear cells (PBMCs), obtained at baseline. The TCR originated in a human donor with classical Hodgkin lymphoma. The V call is TRBV7-9, the J call TRBJ2-7; TRBD1 is a possible D gene (6 bases). This chain's CDR3 is CASSLDRARNEQYF. CDR3 nucleotide sequence: TGTGCCAGCAGCTTAGACAGGGCTCGGAACGAGCAGTACTTC.